The 17 T cell receptor beta chains below all came from one sample that was sequenced in a study of response to subunit inactivated influenza vaccine. TCRdb reanalysed the RT-PCR reads using MiXCR and keeps one entry per CDR3 protein. The sample consists of around 540,000 distinct CDR3 sequences, about 11% of them appearing once. The sample in question was PBMCs from blood, obtained on the day of vaccination. These receptors originate from a middle-aged man who received an inactivated influenza vaccine.

This clonotype showed up just a few times. This chain joins TRBV4-1 and TRBJ2-5; 8 bases are a match to TRBD2. Germline CDR1 reads MGHRA; CDR2 reads YSYEKL. Trimming took 5 bases from V and 4 from J; bases not matched to a gene: 6. The CDR3 runs to 14 residues. The CDR3 nucleotides read TGCGCCAGCAGCAAAGCGGGGGTCACAGAGACCCAGTACTTC. Translation: CASSKAGVTETQYF.

The V and J genes are TRBV5-1 and TRBJ2-2; TRBD2 is a possible D gene (6 bases). Germline CDR1 is SGHRS and CDR2 is YFSETQ. CDR3 length: 16 residues. V was pared by 4 bases and J by 4 bases, with 17 bases between. The DNA of the CDR3 is TGCGCCAGCAGCGAGCGACTAGGCTATTCCACCGGGGAGCTGTTTTTT. Amino acids: CASSERLGYSTGELFF.

This clonotype was detected ten times or more. This chain joins TRBV29-1 and TRBJ2-7; maybe TRBD1 (5 bases). Trimming shortened V by 4 bases and J by 2 bases, and 12 bases separated the two germline ends. This CDR3 has 13 amino acids. Germline CDR1 and CDR2: SQVTM and ANQGSEA. The CDR3 loop reads CSVGVRATYEQYF. The CDR3 DNA is TGCAGCGTTGGAGTCAGGGCCACCTACGAGCAGTACTTC.

This clonotype came up a few times. CDR3 in amino acids: CASSLTGQGRSSYEQYF. CDR3 DNA sequence: TGCGCCAGCAGCTTGACCGGACAGGGAAGAAGCTCCTACGAGCAGTACTTC. The chain links TRBV5-1 to TRBJ2-7; TRBD1 matches 8 bases. CDR1 is SGHRS, CDR2 YFSETQ, per germline. The length of the CDR3 is 17 residues. J lost 0 bases, V lost 1 base, and 9 bases had no gene match.

This clonotype was seen a handful of times. The genes are TRBV5-1 and TRBJ2-2, with 11 bases lining up with TRBD1. This CDR3 is 16 amino acids long. Germline V gives CDR1 SGHRS, CDR2 YFSETQ. V lost 4 bases to trimming and J lost 4 bases; unmatched junction nucleotides: 6. The CDR3 DNA reads TGCGCCAGCAGCCGGACAGGGGGCAGTAGCACCGGGGAGCTGTTTTTT. Its protein is CASSRTGGSSTGELFF.

This clonotype occurred a few times. The rearrangement joins TRBV5-6 to TRBJ2-5, with no clear D. The V gene's germline CDR1 is SGHDT and CDR2 YYEEEE. The V gene lost 7 bases and the J gene lost 5 bases, with 12 bases spanning the gap. There are 12 residues in the CDR3. Written as DNA, the CDR3 is TGTGCCAGCGAACGTTTTTCGGAGACCCAGTACTTC. It yields the protein CASERFSETQYF.

This clonotype showed up many times. This chain connects TRBV12-3 or TRBV12-4 to TRBJ2-6; D uncertain. V shed 7 bases and J shed 0 bases, with 7 bases lying between them. The CDR3 consists of 14 residues. The CDR3 nucleotides are TGTGCCAGCAAGCCTAGCTCTGGGGCCAACGTCCTGACTTTC. Protein product: CASKPSSGANVLTF.

Concerning this clonotype: An end of the junction differs from the germline gene, which may be a read error. The chain has TRBV20-1 and TRBJ2-1; 8 nucleotides agree with TRBD2. The germline V gene has CDR1 DFQATT and CDR2 SNEGSKA (reference sequence). This CDR3 spans 17 amino acids. The CDR3 sequence is CSAGDLSGGLTYNEQFF. CDR3 sequence (DNA): TGCAGTGCTGGAGACCTCAGCGGGGGCCTAACCTACAATGAGCAGTTCTTC.

The CDR3 DNA sequence: TGTGCCAGCAGCCCCGGGACTGGAGCAGATACGCAGTATTTT. It is translated as CASSPGTGADTQYF. The chain has TRBV7-2 and TRBJ2-3; D possibly corresponds to TRBD2 (6 bases). This CDR3 has 14 amino acids. Germline V gene sequence: CDR1 SGHTA, CDR2 FQGNSA. Between the trimmed V and J ends, which lost 5 bases and 4 bases, there was a span of 13 bases.

This clonotype was picked up a small number of times. The chain carries TRBV5-1 and TRBJ2-7, with 13 bases lining up with TRBD2. CDR1 and CDR2 from the germline V gene are SGHRS and YFSETQ. The CDR3 totals 16 residues. The junction had 10 bases not matched to a gene; V was cut back by 3 bases and J by 7 bases. The CDR3: CASSSTGLAGVEEQYF. The CDR3 DNA sequence: TGCGCCAGCAGCTCGACCGGACTAGCGGGAGTGGAAGAGCAGTACTTC. Full variable domain (missing parts from reference TRBV5-1 and TRBJ2-7): KAGVTQTPRYLIKTRGQQVTLSCSPISGHRSVSWYQQTPGQGLQFLFEYFSETQRNKGNFPGRFSGRQFSNSRSEMNVSTLELGDSALYLCASSSTGLAGVEEQYFGPGTRLTVT.

This chain joins TRBV6-1 and TRBJ2-1; D gene ambiguous. This CDR3 has 16 amino acids. The germline CDR1 and CDR2 sequences are MNHNS and SASEGT. V lost 6 bases and J 3 bases, leaving 18 bases between the germline ends. CDR3: CASSRRGALYYNEQFF. In DNA, the CDR3 is TGTGCCAGCAGCCGCAGAGGAGCCCTTTACTACAATGAGCAGTTCTTC.

The rearrangement joins TRBV7-2 to TRBJ2-1; D possibly uses TRBD1 or TRBD2 (5 bases each). The V and J ends lost 5 bases and 0 bases respectively, with 11 bases between them. This CDR3 comprises 15 residues. Germline V gives CDR1 SGHTA, CDR2 FQGNSA. As DNA, the CDR3 is TGTGCCAGCAGCCACCGGGACCGCTCCTACAATGAGCAGTTCTTC. Translation: CASSHRDRSYNEQFF.

This clonotype has just a few counts. The chain is built from TRBV29-1 and TRBJ2-4, with D perhaps assigned TRBD1 or TRBD2 (5 bases each). Germline loops: CDR1 SQVTM, CDR2 ANQGSEA. V was clipped by 4 bases and J by 1 base, with 8 bases between them. The CDR3 consists of 13 residues. The CDR3: CSVGEGAKNIQYF. For the CDR3, the DNA is TGCAGCGTTGGTGAGGGGGCCAAAAACATTCAGTACTTC.

This clonotype was counted at least ten times. The J gene is TRBJ2-2, the V gene TRBV6-5; 7 nucleotides agree with TRBD2. V lost 4 bases and J lost 0; bases outside the gene matches: 5. CDR1 and CDR2 (germline): MNHEY, SVGAGI. The CDR3 is made up of 16 amino acids. The CDR3 bases are TGTGCCAGCAGTTTCCGGGGACTACCGAACACCGGGGAGCTGTTTTTT. Protein: CASSFRGLPNTGELFF.

This clonotype has at least ten counts. The rearrangement uses TRBV9 and TRBJ2-2; D unclear. There are 15 residues in the CDR3. V was clipped by 2 bases and J by 1 base, with 9 bases between them. Germline V CDR1 and CDR2: SGDLS, YYNGEE. Here the CDR3 reads CASSVDKLNTGELFF. CDR3 nucleotides: TGTGCCAGCAGCGTCGACAAACTGAACACCGGGGAGCTGTTTTTT.

This clonotype was found a few times. This chain uses TRBV20-1 with TRBJ1-2; 9 nucleotides agree with TRBD1. V was clipped by 6 bases and J by 8 bases; unmatched bases: 13. CDR1 is DFQATT and CDR2 is SNEGSKA in the germline V gene (reference sequence). The CDR3 covers 14 residues. CDR3 DNA sequence: TGCAGTGCCCGAAGACAGGGGGGGTCCTTAGGCTACACCTTC. Encoded protein: CSARRQGGSLGYTF.

The J gene is TRBJ1-2, the V gene TRBV3-1; 8 bases are shared with TRBD1. Germline V CDR1 and CDR2: LGHDT, YNNKEL (reference sequence). V shed 4 bases, J shed 10 bases, and the junction held 5 bases outside the gene matches. This CDR3 comprises 12 residues. The CDR3 region has the DNA TGTGCCAGCAGCCTCGGGACAGGCATCTACACCTTC. Its translation: CASSLGTGIYTF.